This T cell receptor beta chain was obtained from a study of human T cells and chemical hapten exposure. Time point reported: patch test 1, 2 weeks after DPC sensitization. Indicated treatment: therapeutic diphenylcyclopropenone sensitization with weekly scalp DPC. Total RNA was isolated from whole blood that had not been fractionated. This clonotype has a count of ten or more. CDR1 DFQATT and CDR2 SNEGSKA come from the germline V gene (reference sequence). The germline V and J ends were trimmed by 5 bases and 1 base, with 9 bases remaining between them. The CDR3 consists of 13 residues. Unique molecular identifiers were affixed to discrete cDNA molecules within the library. Original processing notes: Samples had a median of about 96,000 TCRs, ranging about 20,000 to 700,000. MiXCR, run by TCRdb on the RACE reads, gives a single entry per CDR3 protein. What appears here as the V and J calls and clone size reflects TCRdb's work, not the paper's. The table lists about 49,000 distinct CDR3 sequences, 8% to 9.5% of them singletons.

This sequence joins TRBV20-1 and TRBJ2-1; D is uncertain. The sequence was obtained from a woman in her forties or fifties with alopecia areata. Some clones in this sample may be carry-over from other donors' samples. Sample: whole blood, taken in connection with sensitization to the hapten diphenylcyclopropenone (DPC). DNA of the CDR3: TGCAGTGCTCGGCAGCCATCCTACAATGAGCAGTTCTTC. This gives the protein CSARQPSYNEQFF.